This T cell receptor (beta chain) was observed in a study of blood T cell repertoires in COVID-19 (dated by TCRdb to the early 2020s). Some background on the complete study: Samples from collaborators originated in the United States, Italy and Spain and spanned both the acute and convalescent phases of COVID-19. The prospective study material was composed of cDNA or gDNA derived from T cells, B-cell-depleted T cells, or PBMCs. Subjects who had been exposed to COVID-19, were actively infected with it, or had recovered from it provided the deeply sampled blood TCRbeta repertoires that made up the dataset. The repertoires were released in a freely available public database meant as a resource for research on the immune response to SARS-CoV-2. Samples came from the ongoing ImmuneRACE study (first 160 participants) plus 1,254 subjects from 6 global collaborators. A de-identified subject ID, COVID-19 status, age in years and sex were almost always included in the sample metadata. Where available, HLA class I and class II types were obtained from metadata supplied by the sample provider rather than from assay-based typing. General findings and caveats noted by the study authors: The amount of clinical and demographic metadata varied by source and participant and was provided uncurated.

Including cysteine and phenylalanine, the CDR3 has 17 amino acids. Of all the DNA, just the CDR3 is kept, 51 bases in frame from base 1. The V end gives up 6 bases and the J end 5 bases, leaving 16 bases in the junction not matched to a gene. The germline V gene provides CDR1 MGHDK and CDR2 SYGVNS. As concerns this clone: Which antigen it targets is not known. No base qualities exist here, and no much larger clone lies one base off it.

Enrolling through a virtual design, the prospective study's participants ranged in age from roughly 18 to 89 years and lived across 20 to 25 United States geographic areas. Cohort assignment in the prospective study relied on participant-reported clinical history from a screening survey and a study questionnaire. In the prospective study, whole blood, serum and a nasopharyngeal or oropharyngeal swab were collected from each participant by mobile phlebotomists. Over a 2-month period, participants in the prospective study had the option of providing additional blood draws and questionnaires. Prospective study blood samples were shipped either frozen or at room temperature before DNA extraction. The immunoSEQ Assay, a bias-controlled multiplex PCR, was used to amplify TCRbeta CDR3 regions from genomic DNA. Per the source publication's procedure: The number of nucleated cells in each sample was estimated from the amplification of reference gene primers within the assay. Sequence reads were collapsed and filtered to measure the absolute abundance of every unique TCRbeta CDR3 rearrangement. For each sample, productive Simpson clonality was calculated as the square root of Simpson's diversity index over productive rearrangements. Held by TCRdb, this immuneACCESS table contains in-frame sequences only and omits some clones. Under half of the omission traces to an unresolved V gene where checked; the cause of the rest is unknown. The D gene and trimming were derived from the DNA, and the V and J assignments and clone size from that table. The sample yields 150,000 to 200,000 clones; more than 85% were counted once. Around 1.3% of the sample is held by the ten biggest clonotypes.

Sequencing used PBMCs or T cells enriched from blood (not recorded which). The source is a human donor with acute COVID-19. The donor label of this sample is uncertain. The rearrangement combines TRBV25-1 with TRBJ1-3, with 7 central nucleotides matching TRBD1. In nucleotides, the sequence is TGTGCCAGCAGCCCACAGCCACGGGACAGTCCAAGAAACACCATATATTTT. Its translation is CASSPQPRDSPRNTIYF.